Following are 25 T cell receptor beta chains from one sample sequenced in a study of T cell changes during pregnancy in multiple sclerosis. Sequencing was performed with immunoSEQ multiplex PCR; in TCRdb, only in-frame clones are kept and a portion is missing. The data hold approximately 30,000 clones, with 75% to 90% observed a single time. The sequencing used CD4+ T cells from peripheral blood mononuclear cells, collected in the second trimester of pregnancy. The receptors here all came from a female donor with multiple sclerosis, enrolled in a pregnancy study.

The chain uses TRBV7-8 and TRBJ1-2; 10 nucleotides match TRBD1. CDR1 is SGHVS, CDR2 FQNEAQ, per germline. The length of the CDR3 is 16 residues. The ends lost 4 bases at V and 7 bases at J; junction bases unmatched: 12. CDR3: CASSYPGTGATGGYTF. The CDR3 nucleotides read TGTGCCAGCAGCTACCCCGGGACAGGGGCGACGGGTGGCTACACCTTC. The whole variable domain, remainder taken from reference TRBV7-8 and TRBJ1-2, is GAGVSQSPRYKVAKRGQDVALRCDPISGHVSLFWYQQALGQGPEFLTYFQNEAQLDKSGLPSDRFFAERPEGSVSTLKIQRTQQEDSAVYLCASSYPGTGATGGYTFGSGTRLTVV.

This clone is classed as medium-sized. The CDR3 DNA reads TGTGCCAGCAGTACCGGGGGGGGGACTGAAGCTTTCTTT. Its translation: CASSTGGGTEAFF. The gene calls are TRBV2 and TRBJ1-1; possible D gene TRBD1, 5 bases. Germline V gene data show CDR1 as SNHLY and CDR2 as FYNNEI. Trimming cost V 5 bases and J 5 bases, with 12 bases left between them. The CDR3 has 13 amino acids.

In its sample, this clone was seen once. The J gene is TRBJ2-3, the V gene TRBV5-1, with D perhaps TRBD1 (6 bases). Trimming cost V 4 bases and J 4 bases, with 13 bases left between them. The CDR3 has 14 residues. The germline V gene encodes CDR1 SGHRS and CDR2 YFSETQ. The CDR3 bases are TGCGCCAGCAGCATAGGACAGTCCTCAGATACGCAGTATTTT. Translating it yields CASSIGQSSDTQYF.

The V call is TRBV27, the J call TRBJ1-2; tentative D call: TRBD1 (6 bases). CDR1 MNHEY and CDR2 SMNVEV come from the germline V gene (reference sequence). This CDR3 is built from 14 residues. The V and J ends lost 6 bases and 1 base respectively, with 12 bases between them. CDR3 in DNA: TGTGCCAGCAGACACAGGGTGGATAACTATGGCTACACCTTC. It yields the protein CASRHRVDNYGYTF.

V and J are TRBV28 and TRBJ1-5, with 8 bases lining up with TRBD1. V lost 4 bases and J lost 7; bases outside the gene matches: 12. In germline, CDR1 is MDHEN, CDR2 SYDVKM. This CDR3 has 16 residues. The CDR3 sequence: CASSYHIDRGGQPQHF. CDR3 coding DNA: TGTGCCAGCAGTTACCACATCGACAGGGGTGGGCAGCCCCAGCATTTT.

The rearrangement joins TRBV25-1 to TRBJ1-2; the D gene is possibly TRBD1 (6 bases). Germline V gene lookup returns CDR1 MGHDK and CDR2 SYGVNS. The CDR3 has 14 amino acids. V was pared by 8 bases and J by 8 bases, with 21 bases between. The CDR3 loop is CASYASGRGEGYTF. The CDR3 DNA sequence: TGTGCCAGCTACGCCTCAGGGAGGGGGGAAGGCTACACCTTC.

The chain employs TRBV7-2 and TRBJ2-1; a possible D gene is TRBD1 (6 bases). This CDR3 is 12 amino acids long. Germline V lookup: CDR1 SGHTA, CDR2 FQGNSA. Trimming shortened V by 6 bases and J by 8 bases, and 11 bases separated the two germline ends. CDR3 loop: CASSLQGYEQFF. Written as DNA, the CDR3 is TGTGCCAGCAGTCTACAGGGATATGAGCAGTTCTTC.

CDR3 amino acids: CASSYRGDNEQFF. CDR3 sequence (DNA): TGTGCCAGCAGTTACCGGGGGGACAATGAGCAGTTCTTC. The chain uses TRBV6-5 and TRBJ2-1; the match to TRBD2 covers 7 bases. V shed 2 bases, J shed 5 bases, and the junction held 0 bases outside the gene matches. The CDR3 has 13 amino acids. Germline lookup yields CDR1 MNHEY and CDR2 SVGAGI.

This chain joins TRBV9 and TRBJ1-1; D is perhaps TRBD1 (5 bases). The CDR3 is 14 amino acids. The germline CDR1 and CDR2 sequences are SGDLS and YYNGEE. Trimming cost V 9 bases and J 0 bases, with 15 bases left between them. The CDR3 spells CAIPRRALNTEAFF. The CDR3 bases are TGTGCCATCCCACGCAGGGCTTTGAACACTGAAGCTTTCTTT.

The genes are TRBV11-2 and TRBJ2-2, with D possibly matching TRBD2 (6 bases). The germline CDR1 and CDR2 sequences are SGHAT and FQNNGV. The V end was cut by 3 bases, the J end by 7 bases, with 12 bases between. The CDR3 spans 14 residues. CDR3 nucleotide sequence: TGTGCCAGCAGCTTGGGGACTGATAGCGGGGAGCTGTTTTTT. Translation gives CASSLGTDSGELFF.

V usage is TRBV5-5 and J usage is TRBJ1-3, with D perhaps TRBD1 (6 bases). The V end lost 4 bases, the J end lost 0 bases, and 14 bases lay between the germline ends. The CDR3 consists of 16 residues. Germline assignment: CDR1 SGHKS and CDR2 YYEKEE (reference sequence). The CDR3 region is CASSIGQPRSGNTIYF. The CDR3 DNA follows: TGTGCCAGCAGCATCGGACAGCCTCGCTCTGGAAACACCATATATTTT.

The V call is TRBV18, the J call TRBJ2-4; D might be TRBD2 (7 bases). Germline CDR1 reads KGHSH; CDR2 reads LQKENI. With 0 bases removed from V and 3 bases from J, the gap between germline ends came to 12 bases. The CDR3 has 16 amino acids. The CDR3 protein is CASSPPGGQGKNIQYF. CDR3 coding DNA: TGTGCCAGCTCACCACCGGGGGGGCAGGGCAAAAACATTCAGTACTTC.

The rearrangement uses TRBV11-3 and TRBJ2-1, with a tentative D call TRBD2 (6 bases). Trimming left V 6 bases short and J 2 bases short, with 11 bases between. Per the germline V gene, CDR1 is SGHNT and CDR2 is YENEEA. The CDR3 has 14 amino acids. The CDR3 DNA sequence: TGTGCCAGCAGTCCGGGGGACGCCTACAATGAGCAGTTCTTC. Protein sequence: CASSPGDAYNEQFF.

The genes are TRBV25-1 and TRBJ1-6; 9 nucleotides match TRBD1. Germline V gene sequence: CDR1 MGHDK, CDR2 SYGVNS. The ends lost 4 bases at V and 9 bases at J; junction bases unmatched: 4. The CDR3 runs to 14 residues. CDR3 DNA: TGTGCCAGCAGTGGGTTGGACAGGGGTTCACCCCTCCACTTT. Protein sequence: CASSGLDRGSPLHF.

The V gene is TRBV30, the J gene TRBJ2-1; D is unresolved. CDR3 length: 15 residues. From germline, CDR1 is GTSNPN and CDR2 SVGIG (reference sequence). Trimming removed 1 base at V and 3 bases at J, with 13 bases between. CDR3 sequence reads: CAWSALILNYNEQFF. The CDR3 DNA is TGTGCCTGGAGTGCCCTTATACTCAACTACAATGAGCAGTTCTTC.

The rearrangement joins TRBV5-4 to TRBJ2-1; possibly TRBD2 for D (5 bases). Trimming cost V 4 bases and J 10 bases, with 9 bases left between them. The CDR3 is 11 residues long. From germline, CDR1 is SGHNT and CDR2 YYREEE (reference sequence). CDR3 coding DNA: TGTGCCAGCAGCGGCACGGGGGAGCAGTTCTTC. Translated: CASSGTGEQFF.

The chain recombines TRBV2 with TRBJ2-7; the match to TRBD2 covers 8 bases. This CDR3 is built from 14 residues. V shed 10 bases and J 3 bases; nucleotides not matched to a gene: 11. Germline CDR1 reads SNHLY; CDR2 reads FYNNEI. CDR3 sequence (DNA): TGTGCCACCGGAGGTGGGAGCGGGGGCTACGAGCAGTACTTC. Residues: CATGGGSGGYEQYF.

This chain connects TRBV9 to TRBJ2-3; TRBD2 might be the D (6 bases). From germline, CDR1 is SGDLS and CDR2 YYNGEE. This CDR3 comprises 13 residues. The V gene lost 0 bases and the J gene lost 4 bases, with 6 bases spanning the gap. The CDR3 protein is CASSVGGADTQYF. In DNA, the CDR3 is TGTGCCAGCAGCGTAGGGGGGGCAGATACGCAGTATTTT. The full variable domain, its missing parts supplied by reference TRBV9 and TRBJ2-3, is DSGVTQTPKHLITATGQRVTLRCSPRSGDLSVYWYQQSLDQGLQFLIQYYNGEERAKGNILERFSAQQFPDLHSELNLSSLELGDSALYFCASSVGGADTQYFGPGTRLTVL.

CDR3 coding DNA: TGTGCCAGTAGTATGGCGGATCGGATGGCTCTGGGCTACACCTTC. This sequence encodes CASSMADRMALGYTF. The V and J genes are TRBV19 and TRBJ1-2; no clear D gene. The CDR3 sequence is 15 residues long. Trimming left V 3 bases short and J 8 bases short, with 19 bases between. From germline, CDR1 is LNHDA and CDR2 SQIVND (reference sequence).

V gene TRBV7-3 combines with J gene TRBJ2-5; 11 bases are a match to TRBD1. Germline trimming cut 3 bases from V and 3 bases from J; bases unmatched to any gene: 3. Germline V CDR1 and CDR2: SGHTA, FQGTGA. The CDR3 runs 15 residues. The CDR3 spells CASSLGQGGEETQYF. The CDR3 region has the DNA TGTGCCAGCAGCTTGGGACAGGGGGGGGAAGAGACCCAGTACTTC.

This chain uses TRBV5-1 with TRBJ2-5; 7 bases are shared with TRBD1. After removal of 4 bases from V and 2 bases from J, the junction contained 8 bases not matched to a gene. There are 15 residues in the CDR3. The germline gives CDR1 SGHRS, CDR2 YFSETQ. CDR3 sequence: CASSPPTGLQETQYF. The CDR3 DNA sequence: TGCGCCAGCAGCCCTCCGACAGGGTTGCAAGAGACCCAGTACTTC.

The J gene is TRBJ1-1, the V gene TRBV5-5; the match to TRBD1 covers 9 bases. Germline values: CDR1 SGHKS, CDR2 YYEKEE (reference sequence). This CDR3 has 15 residues. J lost 3 bases, V lost 4 bases, and 7 bases had no gene match. This CDR3 is CASSSGTGYYTEAFF. The DNA of the CDR3 is TGTGCCAGCAGCAGTGGGACAGGGTACTACACTGAAGCTTTCTTT.

This CDR3 reads CATNTAASSYNEQFF. The CDR3 region has the DNA TGTGCCACTAACACTGCAGCGTCCTCCTACAATGAGCAGTTCTTC. The genes are TRBV19 and TRBJ2-1; no definite D call. This CDR3 has 15 residues. Trimming left V 10 bases short and J 0 bases short, with 16 bases between. Germline V lookup: CDR1 LNHDA, CDR2 SQIVND (reference sequence). Complete variable domain (other parts from reference TRBV19 and TRBJ2-1): DGGITQSPKYLFRKEGQNVTLSCEQNLNHDAMYWYRQDPGQGLRLIYYSQIVNDFQKGDIAEGYSVSREKKESFPLTVTSAQKNPTAFYLCATNTAASSYNEQFFGPGTRLTVL.

The CDR3 region has the DNA TGTGCCAGCAGTTTCGACAGGGAGGCTGGAGATGAGCAGTTCTTC. Amino acids: CASSFDREAGDEQFF. The chain has TRBV27 and TRBJ2-1, with D perhaps matching TRBD1 (7 bases). In germline, CDR1 is MNHEY, CDR2 SMNVEV (reference sequence). The CDR3 covers 15 residues. Trimming shortened V by 3 bases and J by 8 bases, and 17 bases separated the two germline ends.

The chain links TRBV7-9 to TRBJ2-2, with TRBD1 matching 7 bases. V lost 0 bases, J lost 6 bases, and 1 base stayed unmatched. The germline V gene encodes CDR1 SEHNR and CDR2 FQNEAQ (reference sequence). The CDR3 is 14 amino acids. The CDR3 region is CASSLAQGAGELFF. The CDR3 DNA reads TGTGCCAGCAGCTTAGCGCAGGGGGCCGGGGAGCTGTTTTTT.